The 10 T cell receptor beta chains in this list originate from one sample, sequenced in a study of memory CD4+ T cells and cytomegalovirus serostatus. Libraries were prepared by immunoSEQ multiplex PCR; TCRdb keeps only in-frame clonotypes and omits some of them. The data show 75,000 to 90,000 clones, roughly 80% seen once. Single viable CD3+CD4+CD8-CD45RO+ cells were sorted as the memory CD4+ T cells. The sequenced sample consisted of memory CD4+ T cells from blood. The source is an adult in good health and CMV-seronegative.

V is TRBV5-1 and J is TRBJ1-3; no clear D. In germline, CDR1 is SGHRS, CDR2 YFSETQ. V lost 0 bases and J 0 bases, leaving 10 bases between the germline ends. The CDR3 runs to 16 residues. CDR3 amino acids: CASSLVGATSGNTIYF. The CDR3 region has the DNA TGCGCCAGCAGCTTGGTGGGTGCCACCTCTGGAAACACCATATATTTT.

The gene calls are TRBV19 and TRBJ2-6; D perhaps matches TRBD1 (6 bases). The CDR3 loop spans 17 amino acids. V lost 6 bases and J 1 base, leaving 16 bases between the germline ends. Germline values: CDR1 LNHDA, CDR2 SQIVND (reference sequence). Written as DNA, the CDR3 is TGTGCCAGTAGGAACCAACAGGGTACGTCTGGGGCCAACGTCCTGACTTTC. The encoded protein is CASRNQQGTSGANVLTF. Filled out from reference TRBV19 and TRBJ2-6, the complete variable domain reads DGGITQSPKYLFRKEGQNVTLSCEQNLNHDAMYWYRQDPGQGLRLIYYSQIVNDFQKGDIAEGYSVSREKKESFPLTVTSAQKNPTAFYLCASRNQQGTSGANVLTFGAGSRLTVL.

The rearrangement uses TRBV6-5 and TRBJ2-7; TRBD1 matches at 10 bases. The CDR3 extends over 15 amino acids. Germline CDR1 and CDR2: MNHEY and SVGAGI. The V segment lost 5 bases and the J segment 2 bases; nucleotides outside the gene matches: 6. In DNA form, the CDR3 reads TGTGCCAGCAGTACTTGGACAGGGGGAGCCTACGAGCAGTACTTC. It translates to CASSTWTGGAYEQYF.

The rearrangement links TRBV5-4 to TRBJ2-3, with 8 bases fitting TRBD2. V shed 0 bases, J shed 4 bases, and the junction held 13 bases outside the gene matches. Germline CDR1 and CDR2: SGHNT and YYREEE (reference sequence). CDR3 length: 18 amino acids. This CDR3 is CASSLDVGGLVGSDTQYF. The CDR3 coding sequence is TGTGCCAGCAGCTTGGATGTTGGGGGACTAGTAGGTTCAGATACGCAGTATTTT. Full variable domain (outside the CDR3, taken from reference TRBV5-4 and TRBJ2-3): ETGVTQSPTHLIKTRGQQVTLRCSSQSGHNTVSWYQQALGQGPQFIFQYYREEENGRGNFPPRFSGLQFPNYSSELNVNALELDDSALYLCASSLDVGGLVGSDTQYFGPGTRLTVL.

This chain joins TRBV10-1 and TRBJ1-5, with TRBD1 as a possible D gene (5 bases). V was shortened by 5 bases and J by 0 bases, with 32 bases between the two germline ends. CDR3 length: 22 residues. In germline, CDR1 is WNHNN, CDR2 SYGVQD (reference sequence). CDR3: CASSLTTEKGKLIAHSNQPQHF. The CDR3 DNA is TGCGCCAGCAGTTTGACGACAGAAAAAGGAAAATTAATTGCCCATAGCAATCAGCCCCAGCATTTT.

The chain joins TRBV15 to TRBJ2-1; the D is unclear. The V gene's germline CDR1 is LNHNV and CDR2 YYDKDF (reference sequence). V was clipped by 0 bases and J by 11 bases, with 17 bases between them. The CDR3 length is 15 residues. The CDR3: CATSRDSVFGLKQFF. CDR3 sequence (DNA): TGTGCCACCAGCAGAGATTCGGTTTTCGGGTTGAAGCAGTTCTTC.

The chain has TRBV5-1 and TRBJ2-3; TRBD1 aligns across 7 bases. This CDR3 comprises 17 residues. The germline V gene encodes CDR1 SGHRS and CDR2 YFSETQ. V lost 0 bases, J lost 1 base, and 8 bases stayed unmatched. In DNA, the CDR3 is TGCGCCAGCAGCTTGGTGGGGACAGACAGGGGCACAGATACGCAGTATTTT. Translated, it gives CASSLVGTDRGTDTQYF.

A single count supports this clone. This sequence joins TRBV11-2 and TRBJ2-7, with a tentative D call TRBD1 (5 bases). Germline V gene sequence: CDR1 SGHAT, CDR2 FQNNGV. Trimming removed 0 bases from V and 2 bases from J, with 11 bases in between. The CDR3 is 15 residues long. The CDR3: CASSLEGVSTYEQYF. The CDR3 DNA reads as TGTGCCAGCAGCTTAGAAGGGGTCAGTACCTACGAGCAGTACTTC.

This rearrangement joins TRBV7-2 to TRBJ2-7; D is possibly TRBD1 (6 bases). Deletions cut 3 bases from V and 1 base from J, with 10 bases between. Germline assignment: CDR1 SGHTA and CDR2 FQGNSA. The CDR3 extends over 14 amino acids. The CDR3 DNA reads as TGTGCCAGCAGCTTGAGACAGGTATCCTACGAGCAGTACTTC. Protein product: CASSLRQVSYEQYF.

The CDR3 reads CASSLPAGEGAYEQYF. DNA of the CDR3: TGTGCCAGCAGCTTACCCGCAGGGGAGGGGGCCTACGAGCAGTACTTC. This chain uses TRBV7-9 with TRBJ2-7; TRBD2 might be the D (7 bases). This CDR3 spans 16 amino acids. Germline V gene data show CDR1 as SEHNR and CDR2 as FQNEAQ (reference sequence). V dropped 2 bases and J dropped 2 bases, with 16 bases sitting between them.